This T cell receptor beta chain was observed in a study of response to subunit inactivated influenza vaccine. Trimming took off 0 bases at V and 3 bases at J, with 9 bases between the two ends. The CDR3 is 15 residues long. Germline CDR1 reads KGHSH; CDR2 reads LQKENI. From the RT-PCR reads, TCRdb called clonotypes with MiXCR, one entry per CDR3 protein. The data show under 800,000 distinct CDR3 sequences, approximately 13% seen once. The chain carries TRBV18 and TRBJ2-4, with no clear D. The source is a man aged 50 to 59 who received an inactivated influenza vaccine. The sample was PBMCs from blood, taken less than 15 days before vaccination. CDR3 nucleotides: TGTGCCAGCTCACCACCTTCACTGGACAAAAACATTCAGTACTTC. It yields the protein CASSPPSLDKNIQYF.